The 26 T cell receptor beta chains below all came from one sample that was sequenced in a study of CD8 T cells in ankylosing spondylitis. TCRdb independently ran MiXCR on the 5' RACE reads; one entry per CDR3 protein. The table shows about 200,000 distinct CDR3 sequences, with 9.5% to 15% occurring only once. The sequenced sample consisted of blood, either unsorted or a sorted T cell fraction (not recorded which). The origin of the receptors is a male donor with ankylosing spondylitis or in good health (not recorded which).

The chain has TRBV5-1 and TRBJ2-7; tentative D call: TRBD1 (6 bases). The CDR3 is 15 residues long. With 2 bases removed from V and 5 bases from J, the gap between germline ends came to 17 bases. Germline assignment: CDR1 SGHRS and CDR2 YFSETQ. Written as DNA, the CDR3 is TGCGCCAGCAGCTTATCACAGGGAATTGAAAACGAGCAGTACTTC. Its translation is CASSLSQGIENEQYF.

There are a few counts of this clonotype. J is TRBJ2-5 and V is TRBV5-1; D is undetermined. The CDR3 contains 17 residues. CDR1 SGHRS and CDR2 YFSETQ come from the germline V gene. Trimming left V 2 bases short and J 0 bases short, with 17 bases between. The CDR3 spells CASSLPELLLYQETQYF. The CDR3 DNA reads TGCGCCAGCAGCTTACCAGAACTCCTCTTATACCAAGAGACCCAGTACTTC.

The gene calls are TRBV2 and TRBJ2-7; D is ambiguous. The CDR3 sequence is 17 residues long. The V gene's germline CDR1 is SNHLY and CDR2 FYNNEI. The V end lost 4 bases, the J end lost 3 bases, and 22 bases lay between the germline ends. CDR3: CASSGPMGLGNRYEQYF. DNA for the CDR3: TGTGCCAGCAGTGGACCGATGGGCCTGGGTAATCGCTACGAGCAGTACTTC. Variable domain in full (rest from reference TRBV2 and TRBJ2-7): EPEVTQTPSHQVTQMGQEVILRCVPISNHLYFYWYRQILGQKVEFLVSFYNNEISEKSEIFDDQFSVERPDGSNFTLKIRSTKLEDSAMYFCASSGPMGLGNRYEQYFGPGTRLTVT.

This clonotype turned up a few times. In DNA, the CDR3 is TGTGCCAGCGGGGACGGAAGCTCCTACGAGCAGTACTTC. Protein: CASGDGSSYEQYF. The chain combines TRBV27 with TRBJ2-7; D may be TRBD1 or TRBD2 (5 bases each). The germline V gene encodes CDR1 MNHEY and CDR2 SMNVEV (reference sequence). The CDR3 contains 13 residues. Trimming removed 8 bases from V and 0 bases from J, with 11 bases in between.

The V gene is TRBV12-3 or TRBV12-4, the J gene TRBJ1-4; D is perhaps TRBD1 (5 bases). The CDR3 sequence is 12 residues long. Between the trimmed V and J ends, which lost 6 bases and 6 bases, there was a span of 8 bases. The CDR3 is CASSGTDEKLFF. DNA for the CDR3: TGTGCCAGCAGCGGGACGGATGAAAAACTGTTTTTT.

The chain employs TRBV5-1 and TRBJ2-1; TRBD1 agrees at 11 bases. This CDR3 contains 15 residues. Germline V gene data show CDR1 as SGHRS and CDR2 as YFSETQ. Trimming cost V 4 bases and J 5 bases; bases outside gene matches: 5. The CDR3: CASSRGQGGDNEQFF. In DNA form, the CDR3 reads TGCGCCAGCAGCAGGGGACAGGGGGGTGACAATGAGCAGTTCTTC.

The chain couples TRBV15 to TRBJ2-2; 9 bases map to TRBD1. CDR3 size: 16 residues. Germline CDR1 reads LNHNV; CDR2 reads YYDKDF (reference sequence). Unmatched junction bases numbered 6, after V lost 4 bases and J lost 3 bases. This CDR3 reads CATSTSTGGDTGELFF. The DNA of the CDR3 is TGTGCCACCAGCACCTCGACAGGGGGAGACACCGGGGAGCTGTTTTTT.

V is TRBV20-1 and J is TRBJ2-5, with TRBD1 matching over 9 bases. The CDR3 is made up of 16 amino acids. V shed 3 bases and J 4 bases; nucleotides not matched to a gene: 12. The V gene's germline CDR1 is DFQATT and CDR2 SNEGSKA (reference sequence). CDR3 in DNA: TGCAGTGCTAGGGCCAGGACAGGGGCCCCCGTAGAGACCCAGTACTTC. This encodes CSARARTGAPVETQYF.

This rearrangement joins TRBV27 to TRBJ2-7; no clear D gene. Trimming cost V 2 bases and J 5 bases, with 10 bases left between them. Germline V gene sequence: CDR1 MNHEY, CDR2 SMNVEV (reference sequence). CDR3 size: 13 residues. CDR3 protein: CASSLRLSDEQYF. The CDR3 DNA reads TGTGCCAGCAGTTTAAGGTTGAGCGACGAGCAGTACTTC.

The sample holds many counts of this clonotype. This chain joins TRBV4-1 and TRBJ2-2; no firm D call. The CDR3 has 13 amino acids. With 4 bases removed from V and 7 bases from J, the gap between germline ends came to 10 bases. CDR1 is MGHRA, CDR2 YSYEKL, per germline. CDR3 loop: CASSPLLDGELFF. The CDR3 DNA reads as TGCGCCAGCAGCCCGTTACTGGACGGGGAGCTGTTTTTT.

This chain uses TRBV27 with TRBJ2-1; 12 bases match TRBD2. The CDR3 has 15 residues. CDR1 MNHEY and CDR2 SMNVEV come from the germline V gene (reference sequence). J gave up 6 bases and V 8 bases, and 8 bases lay outside the gene matches. The CDR3 reads CASSPGLAGTNEQFF. The CDR3 nucleotides are TGTGCCAGCTCCCCTGGACTAGCGGGAACCAATGAGCAGTTCTTC.

This chain joins TRBV3-1 and TRBJ1-2, with D perhaps matching TRBD1 (5 bases). Between the trimmed V and J ends, which lost 5 bases and 2 bases, there was a span of 18 bases. This CDR3 contains 16 residues. CDR1 LGHDT and CDR2 YNNKEL come from the germline V gene (reference sequence). In nucleotides, the CDR3 is TGTGCCAGCAGCTGGGGCACTCTACTAACAAACTATGGCTACACCTTC. Amino acid sequence: CASSWGTLLTNYGYTF. Using reference TRBV3-1 and TRBJ1-2 for the parts outside the CDR3, the full variable domain is DTAVSQTPKYLVTQMGNDKSIKCEQNLGHDTMYWYKQDSKKFLKIMFSYNNKELIINETVPNRFSPKSPDKAHLNLHINSLELGDSAVYFCASSWGTLLTNYGYTFGSGTRLTVV.

This clonotype has only a few counts. CDR3 protein: CASSQETTGWAYEQYF. In nucleotides, the CDR3 is TGCGCCAGCAGCCAAGAAACGACAGGGTGGGCTTACGAGCAGTACTTC. The gene calls are TRBV4-1 and TRBJ2-7, with 7 bases that match TRBD1. With V trimmed by 0 bases and J by 4 bases, 9 bases remained unmatched. Germline CDR1 and CDR2: MGHRA and YSYEKL. The CDR3 sequence is 16 residues long.

This clonotype was found a few times. V gene TRBV11-2 combines with J gene TRBJ1-6; D might be TRBD1 (5 bases). Germline V lookup: CDR1 SGHAT, CDR2 FQNNGV. The V gene lost 1 base and the J gene lost 6 bases, with 16 bases spanning the gap. This CDR3 spans 17 amino acids. CDR3 region: CASSLAGLQAVNSPLHF. CDR3 sequence (DNA): TGTGCCAGCAGCTTAGCCGGTCTACAGGCGGTTAATTCACCCCTCCACTTT.

The chain carries TRBV5-5 and TRBJ2-2; D is tentatively TRBD1 or TRBD2 (7 bases each). This CDR3 has 17 residues. Germline CDR1 reads SGHKS; CDR2 reads YYEKEE (reference sequence). V was clipped by 4 bases and J by 2 bases, with 18 bases between them. CDR3 in amino acids: CASSPGEGALNTGELFF. The CDR3 nucleotides read TGTGCCAGCAGCCCTGGGGAGGGGGCCCTAAACACCGGGGAGCTGTTTTTT.

This clonotype turned up a few times. The gene calls are TRBV10-3 and TRBJ2-5; D is perhaps TRBD2 (6 bases). With 6 bases removed from V and 5 bases from J, the gap between germline ends came to 22 bases. This CDR3 has 16 amino acids. Germline CDR1 reads ENHRY; CDR2 reads SYGVKD. The CDR3 protein is CAISDMTRGSMETQYF. CDR3 bases: TGTGCCATCAGCGACATGACTAGAGGGTCGATGGAGACCCAGTACTTC.

This clonotype came up a few times. The gene calls are TRBV7-9 and TRBJ2-4; TRBD1 is a possible D gene (6 bases). The CDR3 sequence is 14 residues long. Trimming stripped 5 bases from V and 11 bases from J, with 19 bases between. The germline gives CDR1 SEHNR, CDR2 FQNEAQ (reference sequence). CDR3 in amino acids: CASSSRQDQQVQYF. The CDR3, as DNA: TGTGCCAGCAGCAGCAGACAGGATCAACAGGTTCAGTACTTC. Looking up the rest from reference TRBV7-9 and TRBJ2-4 gives the full variable domain: DTGVSQNPRHKITKRGQNVTFRCDPISEHNRLYWYRQTLGQGPEFLTYFQNEAQLEKSRLLSDRFSAERPKGSFSTLEIQRTEQGDSAMYLCASSSRQDQQVQYFGAGTRLSVL.

This clonotype was counted a few times. V is TRBV27 and J is TRBJ2-1; the D is unclear. The CDR3 length is 13 residues. The V gene lost 3 bases and the J gene lost 9 bases, with 12 bases spanning the gap. The germline gives CDR1 MNHEY, CDR2 SMNVEV (reference sequence). The CDR3 region is CASSLTGWGEQFF. The CDR3, as DNA: TGTGCCAGCAGTTTGACCGGCTGGGGTGAGCAGTTCTTC.

The chain employs TRBV20-1 and TRBJ2-7; the match to TRBD1 covers 7 bases. V lost 0 bases, J lost 5 bases, and 19 bases stayed unmatched. The CDR3 is 18 residues long. The germline V gene encodes CDR1 DFQATT and CDR2 SNEGSKA (reference sequence). The CDR3: CSARDHRGVTGRIHEQYF. In DNA form, the CDR3 reads TGCAGTGCTAGAGATCATAGGGGCGTGACAGGGAGAATCCACGAGCAGTACTTC.

This clonotype was recorded a few times. The rearrangement links TRBV7-8 to TRBJ2-7; D is unclear. The V end lost 5 bases, the J end lost 7 bases, and 12 bases lay between the germline ends. In germline, CDR1 is SGHVS, CDR2 FQNEAQ. The CDR3 has 12 amino acids. The CDR3 DNA sequence: TGTGCCAGCAGCATTTGGGCCCAAGAGCAGTACTTC. Translated: CASSIWAQEQYF.

This clonotype was observed a few times. The genes are TRBV4-2 and TRBJ2-7; a weak D match, TRBD1 (6 bases). The V end was cut by 5 bases, the J end by 2 bases, with 13 bases between. The CDR3 spans 14 residues. CDR1 and CDR2 from the germline V gene are LGHNA and YNFKEQ. CDR3 nucleotides: TGTGCCAGCAGCTCTCTGGGGGCCCCCTACGAGCAGTACTTC. It specifies CASSSLGAPYEQYF.

V is TRBV24-1 and J is TRBJ2-3; perhaps D is TRBD1 or TRBD2 (5 bases each). Germline-derived CDR1 and CDR2 are KGHDR and SFDVKD. This CDR3 is built from 17 residues. V shed 5 bases and J shed 3 bases, with 20 bases lying between them. The CDR3 sequence: CATSAPGRGTGTDTQYF. DNA of the CDR3: TGTGCCACCAGTGCCCCTGGGAGAGGGACGGGGACAGATACGCAGTATTTT.

In this sample, this clonotype turned up a few times. The chain combines TRBV11-2 with TRBJ2-5, with D unclear. Germline V gene sequence: CDR1 SGHAT, CDR2 FQNNGV. Between the trimmed V and J ends, which lost 5 bases and 14 bases, there was a span of 15 bases. The CDR3 extends over 11 amino acids. For the CDR3, the DNA is TGTGCCAGCAGCCTACCGCGCGCCCTATACTTC. Its translation is CASSLPRALYF.

This chain connects TRBV5-6 to TRBJ1-2; TRBD1 aligns across 7 bases. Germline lookup yields CDR1 SGHDT and CDR2 YYEEEE. After removal of 4 bases from V and 1 base from J, the junction contained 13 bases not matched to a gene. This CDR3 has 17 residues. The CDR3 protein is CASSREERQGFNYGYTF. Written as DNA, the CDR3 is TGTGCCAGCAGCCGAGAGGAGAGACAGGGATTTAACTATGGCTACACCTTC.

This clonotype has a count of ten or more. V usage is TRBV15 and J usage is TRBJ2-5, with D unresolved. CDR3 length: 14 amino acids. Germline V lookup: CDR1 LNHNV, CDR2 YYDKDF (reference sequence). V was pared by 0 bases and J by 4 bases, with 9 bases between. The CDR3 nucleotides read TGTGCCACCAGCAGAGATAAGGGTCTAGAGACCCAGTACTTC. Translated, it gives CATSRDKGLETQYF.

This clonotype has more than one count but fewer than ten. CDR3 sequence: CSARDLGGEGYGYTF. The CDR3 DNA is TGCAGTGCCCGCGACCTGGGGGGAGAAGGCTATGGCTACACCTTC. The J gene is TRBJ1-2, the V gene TRBV20-1; perhaps TRBD1 as D (5 bases). The CDR3 runs 15 residues. V was pared by 6 bases and J by 4 bases, with 21 bases between. Germline values: CDR1 DFQATT, CDR2 SNEGSKA (reference sequence).